This T cell receptor (beta chain) emerged from a study of early T cells in non-severe SARS-CoV-2 infection (dated by TCRdb to the early 2020s). Turning to the overall study: TCR sequencing used bulk RNA from unsorted whole blood, so alpha and beta chains could not be paired. Results and caveats for the whole study, not just this receptor: VDJdb matching was skewed toward anti-spike CD8 responses and likely underestimated virus-specific expansions, missing private and CD4 specificities.

From its cysteine to its phenylalanine, the CDR3 spans 13 amino acids. Kept here is only the CDR3 DNA, which spans 39 bases and is read in frame from base 1. From the germline V gene (reference sequence), CDR1 is DFQATT and CDR2 is SNEGSKA. Trimming costs V 4 bases and J 2 bases, and their ends lie 9 bases apart. Set within a cohort of healthcare workers in London, UK, this nested case-control study involved weekly PCR testing of nasopharyngeal swabs along with blood sampling. Healthcare workers were recruited during the week of the UK lockdown, between 23 and 31 March 2020, and followed weekly for up to roughly 15 weeks. The library was built by means of 5' RACE. The reads were generated on a NextSeq 500. Unique molecular identifiers were attached to individual cDNA molecules in the TCR library protocol so that sequencing error and PCR bias could be corrected. Both TCR alpha and beta chains were sequenced, and tight co-correlation was observed between alpha and beta sequence abundances in each sample. Processing in the source paper ran as follows. V gene, J gene and CDR3 annotation of TCR sequences was performed with Decombinator V4. Expanded TCRs were defined as changing significantly between any two time points under a Poisson model with p below 0.0001. TCR abundances were normalised to the total number of TCRs sequenced in each sample and reported as counts per million. TRAV1-2 paired with TRAJ12, TRAJ20 or TRAJ33 defined MAIT TCRs, while TRAV10 paired with TRAJ18 defined iNKT TCRs. VDJdb, accessed 1 November 2021, was searched for CMV, EBV and SARS-CoV-2 annotated TCRs, with TCRs annotated for multiple antigens excluded. TCRdb applied fastp at Q25 and MiXCR to the public reads, then kept only in-frame beta chains. Each record represents a unique CDR3 protein, reported with the most common genes and DNA among its rows. These V and J calls rely on TCRdb rather than the paper's analysis. The sample yields almost 65,000 distinct CDR3 sequences; around 4.7% were counted once. Just under 5% of the sample goes to the ten largest clones.

This clonotype has ten or more counts. Its antigen has not been determined. Nothing much larger sits one base from this clone, and base qualities are not available. Material: whole blood. This chain joins TRBV20-1 to TRBJ1-3; TRBD1 might be the D gene, on 6 matching bases. The receptor's source is an adult who was a healthcare worker with PCR-confirmed SARS-CoV-2 infection or an uninfected control (not recorded which). The nucleotides read TGCAGTGCTACACAGGGAACTGGAAACACCATATATTTT. This translates into CSATQGTGNTIYF.